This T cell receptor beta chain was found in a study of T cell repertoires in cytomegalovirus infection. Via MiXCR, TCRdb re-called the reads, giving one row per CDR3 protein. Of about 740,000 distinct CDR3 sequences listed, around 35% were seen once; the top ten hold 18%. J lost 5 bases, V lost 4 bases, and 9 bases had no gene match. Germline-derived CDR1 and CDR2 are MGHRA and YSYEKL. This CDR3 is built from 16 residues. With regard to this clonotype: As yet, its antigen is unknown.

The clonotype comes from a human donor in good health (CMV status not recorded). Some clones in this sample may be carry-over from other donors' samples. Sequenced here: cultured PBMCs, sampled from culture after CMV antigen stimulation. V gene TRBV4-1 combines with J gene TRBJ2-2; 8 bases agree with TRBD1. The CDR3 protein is CASSLRQGSGTGELFF. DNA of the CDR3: TGCGCCAGCAGCCTCCGACAGGGGAGTGGAACCGGGGAGCTGTTTTTT.